The clone carrying this T cell receptor beta chain has more than one count but fewer than ten. Its target is not known. Described time point: newly diagnosed GD, antithyroid drugs for less than 3 months. Construction of the TCR library relied on RNA isolated from PBMCs. Construction of the TCR beta libraries employed iRepertoire HTBI primers in conjunction with Arm-PCR of CDR3 regions. Each CDR3 protein gets one entry after TCRdb re-called the multiplex PCR reads with MiXCR. The table includes around 400,000 distinct CDR3 sequences, 15% to 17% detected once. This specimen comes from a study of regulatory T cells in long-lasting Graves disease. Findings and caveats of the study: Examination was confined to peripheral blood, excluding thyroid tissue. The study found lower TCR diversity in persistent Graves' patients than in newly diagnosed ones.

V dropped 6 bases and J dropped 7; count of bases not matched to a gene: 13. Germline V gives CDR1 SGDLS, CDR2 YYNGEE. The CDR3 has 15 amino acids. The chain has TRBV9 and TRBJ1-2; 9 bases map to TRBD1. This specimen was peripheral blood mononuclear cells (PBMCs), taken at new diagnosis, from a patient treated with antithyroid drugs. This sequence was found in a female donor with Graves disease. The chain's CDR3 is CASTRTGTGMLGYTF. CDR3 sequence (DNA): TGTGCCAGCACCCGGACCGGGACAGGGATGCTTGGCTACACCTTC.